The 2 T cell receptor beta chains listed next were all sequenced from one sample in a study of blood T cell repertoires in COVID-19. The method was immunoSEQ multiplex PCR; TCRdb's version includes in-frame clones alone and lacks a portion of them. The sample lists 62,000 or so clones; roughly 80% were seen once. Sequenced material: PBMCs or T cells enriched from blood (not recorded which). The receptors here all came from a woman between 40 and 55 years old with acute COVID-19.

J is TRBJ2-1 and V is TRBV15, with TRBD1 as a possible D gene (5 bases). Germline CDR1 is LNHNV and CDR2 is YYDKDF (reference sequence). V dropped 0 bases and J dropped 6 bases, with 12 bases sitting between them. The CDR3 consists of 15 residues. CDR3 coding DNA: TGTGCCACCAGCAGAGAGGCAGGGAAGCTCAATGAGCAGTTCTTC. This translates into CATSREAGKLNEQFF.

The chain has TRBV6-5 and TRBJ2-2; 7 bases align to TRBD1. The CDR3 is 14 residues long. Germline V gene sequence: CDR1 MNHEY, CDR2 SVGAGI. V gave up 6 bases and J gave up 1 base; unmatched junction bases: 2. CDR3 in DNA: TGTGCCAGCAGCAGGACAGGGAACACCGGGGAGCTGTTTTTT. It codes for CASSRTGNTGELFF.